This T cell receptor beta chain was found in a study of early T cells in non-severe SARS-CoV-2 infection. The overall study: Chains from this unsorted whole-blood bulk RNA could not be paired. Study-wide findings and caveats: VDJdb matches were skewed toward anti-spike CD8 T cell responses.

Trimming pared 8 bases from V and 4 bases from J, leaving 15 bases between. This CDR3 is built from 15 residues. This clonotype has a count of ten or more. Its antigen is still unknown. Individual cDNA molecules carried attached unique molecular identifiers. From the 5' RACE reads, TCRdb called clonotypes with MiXCR, one entry per CDR3 protein. Here the sample spans around 30,000 distinct CDR3 sequences, over 8.5% being singletons. The chain is built from TRBV12-3 or TRBV12-4 and TRBJ1-6, with D uncertain. This sequence originates from an adult who was a healthcare worker with PCR-confirmed SARS-CoV-2 infection or an uninfected control (not recorded which). The specimen sequenced was whole blood. The CDR3 spells CASQMALLYNSPLHF. DNA for the CDR3: TGTGCCAGCCAAATGGCACTCCTTTATAATTCACCCCTCCACTTT.